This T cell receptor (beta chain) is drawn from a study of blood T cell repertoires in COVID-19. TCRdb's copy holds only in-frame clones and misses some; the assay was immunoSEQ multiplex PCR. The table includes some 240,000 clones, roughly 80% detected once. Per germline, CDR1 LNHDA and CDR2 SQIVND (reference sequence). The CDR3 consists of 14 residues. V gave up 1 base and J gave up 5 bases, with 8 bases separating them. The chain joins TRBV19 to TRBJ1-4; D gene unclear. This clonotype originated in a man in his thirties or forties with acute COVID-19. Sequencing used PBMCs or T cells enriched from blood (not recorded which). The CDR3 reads CASSIAGRNEKLFF. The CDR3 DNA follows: TGTGCCAGTAGTATAGCCGGGAGAAATGAAAAACTGTTTTTT.